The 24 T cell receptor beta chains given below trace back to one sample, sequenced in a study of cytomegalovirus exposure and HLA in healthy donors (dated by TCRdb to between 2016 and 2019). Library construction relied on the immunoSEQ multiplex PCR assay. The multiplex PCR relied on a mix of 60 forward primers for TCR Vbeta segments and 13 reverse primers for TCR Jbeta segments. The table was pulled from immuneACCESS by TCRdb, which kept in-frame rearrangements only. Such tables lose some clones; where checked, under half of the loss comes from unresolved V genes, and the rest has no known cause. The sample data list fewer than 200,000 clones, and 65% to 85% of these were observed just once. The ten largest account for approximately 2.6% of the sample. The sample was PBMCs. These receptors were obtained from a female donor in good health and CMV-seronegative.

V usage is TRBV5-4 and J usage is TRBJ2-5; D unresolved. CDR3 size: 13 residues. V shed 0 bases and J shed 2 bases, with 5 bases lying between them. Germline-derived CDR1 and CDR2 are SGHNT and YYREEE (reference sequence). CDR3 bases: TGTGCCAGCAGCTTGGACAGACAAGAGACCCAGTACTTC. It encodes CASSLDRQETQYF.

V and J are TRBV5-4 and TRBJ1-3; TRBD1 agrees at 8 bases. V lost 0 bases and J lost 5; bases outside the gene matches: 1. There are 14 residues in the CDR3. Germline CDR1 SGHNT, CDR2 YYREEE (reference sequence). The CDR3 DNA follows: TGTGCCAGCAGCTTGGGACAGGGGCGAAACACCATATATTTT. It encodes CASSLGQGRNTIYF. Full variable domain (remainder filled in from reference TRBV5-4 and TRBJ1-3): ETGVTQSPTHLIKTRGQQVTLRCSSQSGHNTVSWYQQALGQGPQFIFQYYREEENGRGNFPPRFSGLQFPNYSSELNVNALELDDSALYLCASSLGQGRNTIYFGEGSWLTVV.

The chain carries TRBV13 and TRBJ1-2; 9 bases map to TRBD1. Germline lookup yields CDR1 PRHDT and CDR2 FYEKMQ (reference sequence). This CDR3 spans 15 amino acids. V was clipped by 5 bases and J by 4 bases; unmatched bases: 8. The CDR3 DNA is TGTGCCAGCAGCCCCGGGACAGGGAAGGGCTATGGCTACACCTTC. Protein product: CASSPGTGKGYGYTF.

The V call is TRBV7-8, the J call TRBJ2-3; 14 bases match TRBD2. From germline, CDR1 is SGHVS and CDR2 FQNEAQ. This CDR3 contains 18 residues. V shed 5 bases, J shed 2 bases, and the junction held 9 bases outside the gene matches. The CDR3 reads CASSKRTSGGLITDTQYF. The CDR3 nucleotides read TGTGCCAGCAGCAAGAGGACTAGCGGGGGGCTTATCACAGATACGCAGTATTTT.

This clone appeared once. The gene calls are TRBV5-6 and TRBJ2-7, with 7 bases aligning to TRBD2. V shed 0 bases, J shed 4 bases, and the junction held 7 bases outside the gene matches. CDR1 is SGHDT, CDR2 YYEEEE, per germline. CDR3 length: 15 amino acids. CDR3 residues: CASSLETSVTYEQYF. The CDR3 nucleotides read TGTGCCAGCAGCTTGGAAACTAGCGTAACGTACGAGCAGTACTTC.

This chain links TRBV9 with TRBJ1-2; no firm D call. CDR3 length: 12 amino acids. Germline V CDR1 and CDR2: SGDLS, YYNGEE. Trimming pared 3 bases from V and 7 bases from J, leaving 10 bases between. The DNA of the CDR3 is TGTGCCAGCAGCGCCGCAGGTGTTGGCTACACCTTC. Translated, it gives CASSAAGVGYTF.

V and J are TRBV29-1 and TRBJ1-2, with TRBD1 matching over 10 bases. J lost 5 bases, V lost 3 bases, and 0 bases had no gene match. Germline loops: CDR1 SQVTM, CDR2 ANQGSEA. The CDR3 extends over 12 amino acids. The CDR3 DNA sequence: TGCAGCGTTGAGGGACAGGGGTATGGCTACACCTTC. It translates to CSVEGQGYGYTF.

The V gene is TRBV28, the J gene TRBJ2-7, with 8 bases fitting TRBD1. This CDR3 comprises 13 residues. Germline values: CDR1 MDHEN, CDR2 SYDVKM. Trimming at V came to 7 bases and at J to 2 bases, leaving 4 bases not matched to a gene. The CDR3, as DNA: TGTGCCAGCAAGAGGACAGGGACCTACGAGCAGTACTTC. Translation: CASKRTGTYEQYF. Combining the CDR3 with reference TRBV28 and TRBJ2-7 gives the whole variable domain DVKVTQSSRYLVKRTGEKVFLECVQDMDHENMFWYRQDPGLGLRLIYFSYDVKMKEKGDIPEGYSVSREKKERFSLILESASTNQTSMYLCASKRTGTYEQYFGPGTRLTVT.

The CDR3 protein is CASSLSGGQTQYF. Here the CDR3 DNA reads TGTGCCAGCAGTTTATCCGGAGGGCAGACCCAGTACTTC. The chain is built from TRBV28 and TRBJ2-5, with a tentative D call TRBD2 (6 bases). This CDR3 region has 13 residues. Trimming stripped 1 base from V and 6 bases from J, with 9 bases between. Germline values: CDR1 MDHEN, CDR2 SYDVKM.

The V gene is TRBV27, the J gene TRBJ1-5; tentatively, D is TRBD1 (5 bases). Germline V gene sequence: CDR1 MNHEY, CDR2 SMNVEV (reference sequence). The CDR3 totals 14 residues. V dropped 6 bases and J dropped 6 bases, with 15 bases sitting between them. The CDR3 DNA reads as TGTGCCAGCAGCCCCCTCGGGGGATCTCAGCCCCAGCATTTT. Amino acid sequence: CASSPLGGSQPQHF.

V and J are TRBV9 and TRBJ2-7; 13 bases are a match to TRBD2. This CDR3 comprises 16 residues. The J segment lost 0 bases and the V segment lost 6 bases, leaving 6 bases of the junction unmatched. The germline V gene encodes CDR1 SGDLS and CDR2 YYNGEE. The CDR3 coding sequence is TGTGCCAGCATGGGACTAGCGGGGACTCCCTCCTACGAGCAGTACTTC. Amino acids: CASMGLAGTPSYEQYF. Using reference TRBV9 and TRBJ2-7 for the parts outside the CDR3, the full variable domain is DSGVTQTPKHLITATGQRVTLRCSPRSGDLSVYWYQQSLDQGLQFLIQYYNGEERAKGNILERFSAQQFPDLHSELNLSSLELGDSALYFCASMGLAGTPSYEQYFGPGTRLTVT.

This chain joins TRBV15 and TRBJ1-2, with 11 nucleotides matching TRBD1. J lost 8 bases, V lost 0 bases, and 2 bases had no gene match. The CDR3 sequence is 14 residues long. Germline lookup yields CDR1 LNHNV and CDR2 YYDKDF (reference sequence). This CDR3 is CATSRERTGGGYTF. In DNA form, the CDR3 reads TGTGCCACCAGCAGAGAGCGGACAGGGGGCGGCTACACCTTC.

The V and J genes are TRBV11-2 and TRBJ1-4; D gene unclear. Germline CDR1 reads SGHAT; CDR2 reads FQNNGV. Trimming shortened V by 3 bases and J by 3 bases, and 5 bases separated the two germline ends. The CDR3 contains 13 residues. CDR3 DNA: TGTGCCAGCAGCTTCGGGGCTAATGAAAAACTGTTTTTT. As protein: CASSFGANEKLFF.

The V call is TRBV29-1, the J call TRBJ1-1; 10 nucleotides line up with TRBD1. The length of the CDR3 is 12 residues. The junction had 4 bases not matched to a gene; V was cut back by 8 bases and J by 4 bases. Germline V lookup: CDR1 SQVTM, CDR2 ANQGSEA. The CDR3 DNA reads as TGCAGCTCGAGGACAGGGGGCACTGAAGCTTTCTTT. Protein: CSSRTGGTEAFF.

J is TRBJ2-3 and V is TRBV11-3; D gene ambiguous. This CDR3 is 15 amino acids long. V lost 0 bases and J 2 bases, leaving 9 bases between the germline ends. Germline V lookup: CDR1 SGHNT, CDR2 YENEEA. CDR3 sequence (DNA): TGTGCCAGCAGCTTAGATGGCACCTCCACAGATACGCAGTATTTT. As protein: CASSLDGTSTDTQYF.

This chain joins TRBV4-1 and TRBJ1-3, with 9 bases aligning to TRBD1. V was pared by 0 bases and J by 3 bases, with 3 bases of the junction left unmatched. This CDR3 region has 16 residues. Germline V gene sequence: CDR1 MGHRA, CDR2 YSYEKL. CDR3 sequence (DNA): TGCGCCAGCAGCCAAGAAGGGACAGGGAGTGGAAACACCATATATTTT. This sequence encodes CASSQEGTGSGNTIYF.

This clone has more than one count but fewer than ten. The DNA of the CDR3 is TGTGCCAGCAGCTCAAGCGGGAACTACGAGCAGTACTTC. This sequence encodes CASSSSGNYEQYF. The chain links TRBV7-2 to TRBJ2-7, with 7 bases matching TRBD2. Germline V lookup: CDR1 SGHTA, CDR2 FQGNSA. The ends lost 4 bases at V and 3 bases at J; junction bases unmatched: 3. CDR3 length equals 13 residues.

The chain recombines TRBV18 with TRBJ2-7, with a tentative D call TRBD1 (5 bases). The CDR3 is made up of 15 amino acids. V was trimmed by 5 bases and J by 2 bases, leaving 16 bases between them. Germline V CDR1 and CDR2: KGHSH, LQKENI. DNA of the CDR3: TGTGCCAGCTCATCTGGGATAGGGGAAGCCTACGAGCAGTACTTC. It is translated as CASSSGIGEAYEQYF. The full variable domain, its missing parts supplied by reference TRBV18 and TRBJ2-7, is NAGVMQNPRHLVRRRGQEARLRCSPMKGHSHVYWYRQLPEEGLKFMVYLQKENIIDESGMPKERFSAEFPKEGPSILRIQQVVRGDSAAYFCASSSGIGEAYEQYFGPGTRLTVT.

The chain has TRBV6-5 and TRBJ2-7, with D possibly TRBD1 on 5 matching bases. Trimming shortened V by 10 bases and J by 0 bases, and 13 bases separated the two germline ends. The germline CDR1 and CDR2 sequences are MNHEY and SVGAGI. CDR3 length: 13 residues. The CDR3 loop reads CATGRGYSYEQYF. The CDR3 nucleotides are TGTGCCACAGGTAGGGGTTACTCCTACGAGCAGTACTTC.

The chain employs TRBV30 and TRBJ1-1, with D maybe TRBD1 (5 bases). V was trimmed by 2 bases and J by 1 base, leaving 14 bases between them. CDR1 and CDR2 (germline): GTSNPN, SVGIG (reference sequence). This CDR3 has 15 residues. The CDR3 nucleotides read TGTGCCTGGAGTTCCTGGGGGGGGAGGAACACTGAAGCTTTCTTT. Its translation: CAWSSWGGRNTEAFF. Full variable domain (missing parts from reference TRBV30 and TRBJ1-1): SQTIHQWPATLVQPVGSPLSLECTVEGTSNPNLYWYRQAAGRGLQLLFYSVGIGQISSEVPQNLSASRPQDRQFILSSKKLLLSDSGFYLCAWSSWGGRNTEAFFGQGTRLTVV.

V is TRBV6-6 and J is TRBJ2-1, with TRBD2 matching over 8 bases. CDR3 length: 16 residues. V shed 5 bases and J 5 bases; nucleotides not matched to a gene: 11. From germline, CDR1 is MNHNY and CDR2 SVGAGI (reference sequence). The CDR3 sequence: CASSGARRGANNEQFF. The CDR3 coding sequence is TGTGCCAGCAGTGGGGCGCGGCGGGGGGCCAACAATGAGCAGTTCTTC.

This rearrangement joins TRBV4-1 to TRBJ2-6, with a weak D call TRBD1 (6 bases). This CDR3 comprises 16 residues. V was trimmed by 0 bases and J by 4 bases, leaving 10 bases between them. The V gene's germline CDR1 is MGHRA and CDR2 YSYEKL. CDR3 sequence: CASSQETGSGANVLTF. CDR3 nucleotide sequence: TGCGCCAGCAGCCAAGAGACAGGCTCAGGGGCCAACGTCCTGACTTTC.

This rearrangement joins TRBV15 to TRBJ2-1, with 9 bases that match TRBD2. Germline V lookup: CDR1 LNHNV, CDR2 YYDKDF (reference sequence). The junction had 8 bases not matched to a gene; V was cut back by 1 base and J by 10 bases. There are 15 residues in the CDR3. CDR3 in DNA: TGTGCCACCAGCAGAGTTAGCGGGGGAGGGGGCGAGCAGTTCTTC. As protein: CATSRVSGGGGEQFF.

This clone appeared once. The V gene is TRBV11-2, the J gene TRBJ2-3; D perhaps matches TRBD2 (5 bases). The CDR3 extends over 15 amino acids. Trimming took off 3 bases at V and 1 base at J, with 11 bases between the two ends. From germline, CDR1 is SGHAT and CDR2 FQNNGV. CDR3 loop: CASSFRGLRTDTQYF. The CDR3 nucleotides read TGTGCCAGCAGCTTCCGGGGATTACGCACAGATACGCAGTATTTT.